These 19 T cell receptor beta chains came from one sample sequenced in a study of control samples from healthy donors and cancer patients. Clones were sequenced by immunoSEQ multiplex PCR, and TCRdb holds only the in-frame ones, with some missing. The data contain approximately 100,000 clones, around 90% of them singletons. Sequencing was done on a sample of blood. Receptors originate from a human donor in good health. The donor label of this sample is uncertain.

V is TRBV21-1 and J is TRBJ2-2; the D call TRBD2 from the table was never checked on the DNA. TRBV21-1 constitutes a pseudogene. The CDR3 has 20 amino acids. The CDR3 DNA reads as TGTGCCAGCAGCAAAGGTTCAGGGACTAGCGGGGGGGCCTGCACCGGGGAGCTGTTTTTT. Translated: CASSKGSGTSGGACTGELFF.

The chain recombines TRBV4-3 with TRBJ2-4; the D gene is possibly TRBD1 (6 bases). In germline, CDR1 is LGHNA, CDR2 YSLEER. V gave up 2 bases and J gave up 4 bases, with 21 bases separating them. The CDR3 runs 18 residues. The CDR3 loop reads CASSQRKTSGQIKNIQYF. CDR3 DNA: TGCGCCAGCAGCCAAAGAAAAACCTCCGGACAGATTAAAAACATTCAGTACTTC.

The V gene is TRBV18, the J gene TRBJ2-2; no clear D. Germline lookup yields CDR1 KGHSH and CDR2 LQKENI. V dropped 4 bases and J dropped 2 bases, with 14 bases sitting between them. The CDR3 covers 16 residues. CDR3 DNA: TGTGCCAGCTCACTGGCTCGAGACACAAACACCGGGGAGCTGTTTTTT. Encoded protein: CASSLARDTNTGELFF.

This clone was found once. This rearrangement joins TRBV6-5 to TRBJ1-3; weak D call: TRBD1 (5 bases). Per germline, CDR1 MNHEY and CDR2 SVGAGI. This CDR3 is 14 amino acids long. The ends were cut back, 11 bases at V and 4 bases at J, with 18 bases in the middle. CDR3 protein: CAGLADTEGNTIYF. In DNA form, the CDR3 reads TGTGCCGGATTGGCGGACACAGAGGGAAACACCATATATTTT.

V gene TRBV28 combines with J gene TRBJ1-1, with TRBD1 identical over 8 bases. V was clipped by 6 bases and J by 4 bases; unmatched bases: 4. The CDR3 totals 13 residues. CDR1 and CDR2 (germline): MDHEN, SYDVKM. The CDR3 region is CASRLGQGTEAFF. The CDR3 DNA is TGTGCCAGCAGGCTCGGACAGGGCACTGAAGCTTTCTTT. The whole variable domain, remainder taken from reference TRBV28 and TRBJ1-1, is DVKVTQSSRYLVKRTGEKVFLECVQDMDHENMFWYRQDPGLGLRLIYFSYDVKMKEKGDIPEGYSVSREKKERFSLILESASTNQTSMYLCASRLGQGTEAFFGQGTRLTVV.

This clone came up once. The chain recombines TRBV2 with TRBJ1-1, with D unresolved. CDR3 length equals 13 residues. Trimming took 6 bases from V and 6 from J, leaving 14 bases between them. Germline V gene sequence: CDR1 SNHLY, CDR2 FYNNEI. CDR3: CASREMGFPEAFF. Written as DNA, the CDR3 is TGTGCCAGCAGAGAGATGGGGTTCCCTGAAGCTTTCTTT.

This chain connects TRBV19 to TRBJ1-5; 8 bases are a match to TRBD1. The junction had 8 bases not matched to a gene; V was cut back by 5 bases and J by 2 bases. Per the germline V gene, CDR1 is LNHDA and CDR2 is SQIVND (reference sequence). CDR3 length equals 16 residues. Written as DNA, the CDR3 is TGTGCCAGTAGTGACAGGGGCGGGGGGGGCAATCAGCCCCAGCATTTT. The encoded protein is CASSDRGGGGNQPQHF.

The table lists this clone with a few counts. The chain couples TRBV19 to TRBJ1-5; D remains ambiguous. Trimming removed 4 bases at V and 7 bases at J, with 17 bases between. This CDR3 has 15 amino acids. Germline V gene lookup returns CDR1 LNHDA and CDR2 SQIVND (reference sequence). The CDR3 sequence: CASSTGRAQGQPQHF. The CDR3 DNA follows: TGTGCCAGTAGTACTGGACGGGCGCAAGGGCAGCCCCAGCATTTT. The full variable domain, with the rest looked up from reference TRBV19 and TRBJ1-5, is DGGITQSPKYLFRKEGQNVTLSCEQNLNHDAMYWYRQDPGQGLRLIYYSQIVNDFQKGDIAEGYSVSREKKESFPLTVTSAQKNPTAFYLCASSTGRAQGQPQHFGDGTRLSIL.

This chain connects TRBV6-5 to TRBJ2-7, with a possible D match to TRBD1 (5 bases). Germline V lookup: CDR1 MNHEY, CDR2 SVGAGI. V was clipped by 3 bases and J by 4 bases, with 10 bases between them. The CDR3 totals 13 residues. The CDR3 protein is CASSYRKGYEQYF. In DNA form, the CDR3 reads TGTGCCAGCAGTTATAGAAAGGGGTACGAGCAGTACTTC.

The chain links TRBV5-4 to TRBJ2-5; D not resolved. V dropped 2 bases and J dropped 2 bases, with 10 bases sitting between them. Germline lookup yields CDR1 SGHNT and CDR2 YYREEE (reference sequence). There are 14 residues in the CDR3. This chain's CDR3 is CASSFGQVQETQYF. The CDR3 region has the DNA TGTGCCAGCAGCTTCGGCCAGGTTCAAGAGACCCAGTACTTC.

Only one count was recorded for this clone. The V and J genes are TRBV2 and TRBJ2-2; 9 bases agree with TRBD1. Trimming cost V 4 bases and J 5 bases; bases outside gene matches: 8. The germline CDR1 and CDR2 sequences are SNHLY and FYNNEI. CDR3 length equals 16 residues. In nucleotides, the CDR3 is TGTGCCAGCAGTGCCCCGGGACAGGGCGGGACCGGGGAGCTGTTTTTT. It specifies CASSAPGQGGTGELFF. Full variable domain (remainder filled in from reference TRBV2 and TRBJ2-2): EPEVTQTPSHQVTQMGQEVILRCVPISNHLYFYWYRQILGQKVEFLVSFYNNEISEKSEIFDDQFSVERPDGSNFTLKIRSTKLEDSAMYFCASSAPGQGGTGELFFGEGSRLTVL.

This clone was recorded only once. The chain recombines TRBV11-2 with TRBJ1-4; 10 nucleotides line up with TRBD1. The V gene's germline CDR1 is SGHAT and CDR2 FQNNGV. This CDR3 comprises 15 residues. The V gene end was trimmed by 4 bases and the J gene end by 8 bases; junction bases not matched to a gene: 7. CDR3: CASSSATGGREKLFF. The CDR3 coding sequence is TGTGCCAGCAGCTCAGCGACAGGGGGCCGGGAAAAACTGTTTTTT.

The rearrangement uses TRBV7-9 and TRBJ1-4, with TRBD1 matching 8 bases. Germline trimming cut 1 base from V and 0 bases from J; bases unmatched to any gene: 7. Per the germline V gene, CDR1 is SEHNR and CDR2 is FQNEAQ (reference sequence). The CDR3 runs 18 residues. This CDR3 is CASSLGRDRFATNEKLFF. As DNA, the CDR3 is TGTGCCAGCAGCTTAGGAAGGGACAGGTTTGCAACTAATGAAAAACTGTTTTTT.

The V gene is TRBV30, the J gene TRBJ1-1; a weak D match, TRBD1 (6 bases). V gave up 2 bases and J gave up 0 bases, with 13 bases separating them. Germline V gives CDR1 GTSNPN, CDR2 SVGIG (reference sequence). CDR3 length equals 15 residues. The CDR3 bases are TGTGCCTGGAGTTGGACAGAACCTATGAACACTGAAGCTTTCTTT. This encodes CAWSWTEPMNTEAFF.

This clone was seen once. V usage is TRBV3-1 (or the pseudogene TRBV3-2) and J usage is TRBJ1-6; the match to TRBD1 covers 8 bases. In germline, CDR1 is LGHDT, CDR2 YNNKEL (reference sequence). The CDR3 runs 15 residues. V lost 4 bases and J lost 9; bases outside the gene matches: 8. The CDR3 reads CASSPKQGGASPLHF. The CDR3 DNA is TGTGCCAGCAGCCCCAAACAGGGGGGCGCTTCACCCCTCCACTTT.

J is TRBJ2-1 and V is TRBV5-4, with no clear D. Germline V gene sequence: CDR1 SGHNT, CDR2 YYREEE (reference sequence). CDR3 length: 15 residues. Trimming left V 0 bases short and J 4 bases short, with 11 bases between. The CDR3 DNA reads as TGTGCCAGCAGCTTGGGAGGTGGGAAGTACAATGAGCAGTTCTTC. Its translation: CASSLGGGKYNEQFF.

In DNA, the CDR3 is TGTGCCAGCAGTTACTCGGTCGGGGAGCTGTTTTTT. This gives the protein CASSYSVGELFF. The chain recombines TRBV6-2 or TRBV6-3 with TRBJ2-2; no clear D. Trimming took off 0 bases at V and 7 bases at J, with 3 bases between the two ends. The germline CDR1 and CDR2 sequences are MNHEY and SVGEGT. The CDR3 runs 12 residues.

This chain links TRBV29-1 with TRBJ1-3; 9 positions match TRBD1. Trimming cost V 0 bases and J 2 bases; bases outside gene matches: 8. Germline V gene sequence: CDR1 SQVTM, CDR2 ANQGSEA. The CDR3 length is 17 residues. CDR3 DNA sequence: TGCAGCGTTGAAGATGGGGGACAGGGAGGTGCTGGAAACACCATATATTTT. Translating it yields CSVEDGGQGGAGNTIYF. The whole variable domain, remainder taken from reference TRBV29-1 and TRBJ1-3, is SAVISQKPSRDICQRGTSLTIQCQVDSQVTMMFWYRQQPGQSLTLIATANQGSEATYESGFVIDKFPISRPNLTFSTLTVSNMSPEDSSIYLCSVEDGGQGGAGNTIYFGEGSWLTVV.

The chain combines TRBV6-1 with TRBJ1-1, with D possibly being TRBD1 (6 bases). CDR3 length equals 12 residues. Germline V CDR1 and CDR2: MNHNS, SASEGT. V lost 1 base, J lost 8 bases, and 8 bases lay in between. In nucleotides, the CDR3 is TGTGCCAGCAGTGAAGGGGGGCGCGAAGCTTTCTTT. Its translation: CASSEGGREAFF.